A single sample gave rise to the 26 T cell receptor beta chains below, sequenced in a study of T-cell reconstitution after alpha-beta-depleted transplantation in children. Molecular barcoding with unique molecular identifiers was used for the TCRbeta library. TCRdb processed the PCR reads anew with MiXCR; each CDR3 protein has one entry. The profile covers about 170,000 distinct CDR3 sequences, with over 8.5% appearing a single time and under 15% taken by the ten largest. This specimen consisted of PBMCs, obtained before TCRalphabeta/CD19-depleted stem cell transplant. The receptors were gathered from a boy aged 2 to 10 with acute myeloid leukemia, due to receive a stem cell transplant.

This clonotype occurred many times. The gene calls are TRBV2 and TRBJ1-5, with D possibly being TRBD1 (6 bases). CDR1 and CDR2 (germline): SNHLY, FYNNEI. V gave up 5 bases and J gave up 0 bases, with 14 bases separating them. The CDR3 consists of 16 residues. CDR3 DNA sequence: TGTGCCAGCAGTTCTCGGGGGGGCGGTAGCAATCAGCCCCAGCATTTT. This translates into CASSSRGGGSNQPQHF.

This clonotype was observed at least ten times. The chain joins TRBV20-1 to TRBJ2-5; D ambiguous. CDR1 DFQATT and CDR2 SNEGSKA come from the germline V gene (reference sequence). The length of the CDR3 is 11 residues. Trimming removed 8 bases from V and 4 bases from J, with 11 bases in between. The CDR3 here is CSPAYGETQYF. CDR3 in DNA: TGCAGTCCGGCATACGGAGAGACCCAGTACTTC.

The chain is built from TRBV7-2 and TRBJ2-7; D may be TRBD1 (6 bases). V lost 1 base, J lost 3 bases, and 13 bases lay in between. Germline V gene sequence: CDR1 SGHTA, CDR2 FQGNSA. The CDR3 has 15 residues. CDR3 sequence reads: CASSLGLQGNYEQYV. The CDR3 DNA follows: TGTGCCAGCAGCTTAGGTTTACAGGGTAACTACGAGCAGTACGTC.

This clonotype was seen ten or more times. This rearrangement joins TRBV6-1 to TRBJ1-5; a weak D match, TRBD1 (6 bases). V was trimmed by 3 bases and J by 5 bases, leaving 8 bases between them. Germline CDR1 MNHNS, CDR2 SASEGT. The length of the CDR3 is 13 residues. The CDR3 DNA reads TGTGCCAGCAGTGACGGGACACATCAGCCCCAGCATTTT. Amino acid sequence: CASSDGTHQPQHF.

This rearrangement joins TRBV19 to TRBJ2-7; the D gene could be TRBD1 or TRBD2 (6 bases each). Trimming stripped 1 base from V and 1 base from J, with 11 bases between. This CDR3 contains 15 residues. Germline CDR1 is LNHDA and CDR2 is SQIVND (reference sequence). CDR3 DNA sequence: TGTGCCAGTAGTATAGCGGAGGGGGGATCCTACGAGCAGTACTTC. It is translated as CASSIAEGGSYEQYF.

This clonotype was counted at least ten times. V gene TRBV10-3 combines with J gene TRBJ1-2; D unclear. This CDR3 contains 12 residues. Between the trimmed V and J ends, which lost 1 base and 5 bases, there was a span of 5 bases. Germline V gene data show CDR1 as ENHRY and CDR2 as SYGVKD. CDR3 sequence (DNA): TGTGCCATCAGTGAGTGGCAATATGGCTACACCTTC. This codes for CAISEWQYGYTF.

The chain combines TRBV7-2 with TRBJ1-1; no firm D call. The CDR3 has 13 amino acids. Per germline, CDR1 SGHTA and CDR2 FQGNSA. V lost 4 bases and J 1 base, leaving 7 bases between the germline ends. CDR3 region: CASSSHPNTEAFF. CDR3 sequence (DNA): TGTGCCAGCAGCTCCCACCCGAACACTGAAGCTTTCTTT.

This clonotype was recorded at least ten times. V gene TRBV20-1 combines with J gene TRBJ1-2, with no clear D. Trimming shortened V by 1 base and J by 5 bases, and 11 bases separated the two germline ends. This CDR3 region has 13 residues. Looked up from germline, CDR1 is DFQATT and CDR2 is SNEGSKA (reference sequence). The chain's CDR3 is CSARVPARYGYTF. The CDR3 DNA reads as TGCAGTGCTAGAGTCCCAGCCCGATATGGCTACACCTTC.

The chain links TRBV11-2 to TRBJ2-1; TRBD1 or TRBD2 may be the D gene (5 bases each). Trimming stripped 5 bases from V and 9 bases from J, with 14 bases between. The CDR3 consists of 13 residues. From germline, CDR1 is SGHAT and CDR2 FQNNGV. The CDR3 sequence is CASSLGTDSEQFF. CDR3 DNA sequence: TGTGCCAGCAGCCTAGGGACCGACAGTGAGCAGTTCTTC.

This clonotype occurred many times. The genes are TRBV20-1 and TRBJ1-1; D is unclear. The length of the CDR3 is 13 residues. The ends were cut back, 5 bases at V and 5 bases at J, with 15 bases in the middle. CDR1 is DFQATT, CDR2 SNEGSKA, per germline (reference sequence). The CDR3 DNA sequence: TGCAGTGCTTTTAAATATCCGAGTACTGAAGCTTTCTTT. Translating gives CSAFKYPSTEAFF.

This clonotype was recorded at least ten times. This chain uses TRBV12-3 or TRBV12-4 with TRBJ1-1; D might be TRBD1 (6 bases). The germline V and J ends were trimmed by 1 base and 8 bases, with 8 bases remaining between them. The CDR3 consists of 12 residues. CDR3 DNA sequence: TGTGCCAGCAGTTTAGGTACAGGGGAAGCTTTCTTT. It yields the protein CASSLGTGEAFF.

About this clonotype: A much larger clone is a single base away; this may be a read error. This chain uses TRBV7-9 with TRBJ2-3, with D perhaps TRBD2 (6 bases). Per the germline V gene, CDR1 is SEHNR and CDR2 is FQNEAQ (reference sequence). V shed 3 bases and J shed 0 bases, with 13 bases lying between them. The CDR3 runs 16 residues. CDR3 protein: CASSLHGGASTDTQYF. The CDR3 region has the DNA TGTGCCAGCAGCTTGCATGGCGGGGCTAGCACAGATACGCAGTATTTT.

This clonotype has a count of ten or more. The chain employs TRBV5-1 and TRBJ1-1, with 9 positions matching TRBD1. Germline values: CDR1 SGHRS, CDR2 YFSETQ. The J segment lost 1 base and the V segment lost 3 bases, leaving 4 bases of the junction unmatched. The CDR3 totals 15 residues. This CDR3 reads CASSWDRARNTEAFF. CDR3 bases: TGCGCCAGCAGCTGGGACAGGGCGAGGAACACTGAAGCTTTCTTT.

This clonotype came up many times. CDR3 sequence (DNA): TGCAGTGCTATGGGGGAGAGGGTGAACACTGAAGCTTTCTTT. This translates into CSAMGERVNTEAFF. The V gene is TRBV20-1, the J gene TRBJ1-1; possibly TRBD1 for D (5 bases). V shed 4 bases and J shed 0 bases, with 12 bases lying between them. The CDR3 contains 14 residues. Germline values: CDR1 DFQATT, CDR2 SNEGSKA (reference sequence).

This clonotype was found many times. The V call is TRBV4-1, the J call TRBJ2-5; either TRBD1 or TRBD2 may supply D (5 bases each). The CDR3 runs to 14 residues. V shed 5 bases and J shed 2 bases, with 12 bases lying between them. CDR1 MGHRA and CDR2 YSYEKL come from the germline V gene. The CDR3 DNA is TGCGCCAGCAGCTACTGGGGACCTCAAGAGACCCAGTACTTC. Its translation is CASSYWGPQETQYF.

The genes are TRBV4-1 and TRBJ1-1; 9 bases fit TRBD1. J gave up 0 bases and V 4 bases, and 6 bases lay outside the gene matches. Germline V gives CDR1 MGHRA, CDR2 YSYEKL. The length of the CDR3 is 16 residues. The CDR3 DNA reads TGCGCCAGCAGCCTTCGGACAGGGGCTGTGAACACTGAAGCTTTCTTT. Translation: CASSLRTGAVNTEAFF.

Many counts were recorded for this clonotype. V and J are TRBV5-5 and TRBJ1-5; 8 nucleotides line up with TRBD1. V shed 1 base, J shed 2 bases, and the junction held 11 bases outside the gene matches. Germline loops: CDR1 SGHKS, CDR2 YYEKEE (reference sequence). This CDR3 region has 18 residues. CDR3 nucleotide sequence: TGTGCCAGCAGCTTGTGGGGACAGGCCCCCTCGGGCAATCAGCCCCAGCATTTT. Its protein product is CASSLWGQAPSGNQPQHF.

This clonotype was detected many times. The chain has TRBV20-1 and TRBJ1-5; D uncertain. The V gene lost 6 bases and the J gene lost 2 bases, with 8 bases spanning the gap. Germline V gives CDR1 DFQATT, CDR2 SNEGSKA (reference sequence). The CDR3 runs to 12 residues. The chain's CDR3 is CSADEGNQPQHF. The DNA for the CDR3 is TGCAGTGCAGATGAGGGCAATCAGCCCCAGCATTTT.

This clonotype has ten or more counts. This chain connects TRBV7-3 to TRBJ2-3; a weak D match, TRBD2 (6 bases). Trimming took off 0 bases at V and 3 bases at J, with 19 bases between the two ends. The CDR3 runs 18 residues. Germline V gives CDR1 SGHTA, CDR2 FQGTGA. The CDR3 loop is CASSLTSKALARTDTQYF. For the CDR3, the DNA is TGTGCCAGCAGCTTAACCTCCAAGGCCCTAGCGCGGACAGATACGCAGTATTTT.

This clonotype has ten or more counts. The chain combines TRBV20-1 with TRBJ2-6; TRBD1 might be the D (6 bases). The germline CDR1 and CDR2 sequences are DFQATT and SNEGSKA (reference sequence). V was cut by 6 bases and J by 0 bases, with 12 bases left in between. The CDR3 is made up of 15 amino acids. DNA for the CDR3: TGCAGTGCCCCCGGGACAACCTCTGGGGCCAACGTCCTGACTTTC. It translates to CSAPGTTSGANVLTF.

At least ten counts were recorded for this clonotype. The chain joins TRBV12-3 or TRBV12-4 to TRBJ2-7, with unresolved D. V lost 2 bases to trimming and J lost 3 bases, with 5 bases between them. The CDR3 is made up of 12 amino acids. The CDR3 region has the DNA TGTGCCAGCAGTTTACGATACTACGAGCAGTACTTC. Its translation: CASSLRYYEQYF.

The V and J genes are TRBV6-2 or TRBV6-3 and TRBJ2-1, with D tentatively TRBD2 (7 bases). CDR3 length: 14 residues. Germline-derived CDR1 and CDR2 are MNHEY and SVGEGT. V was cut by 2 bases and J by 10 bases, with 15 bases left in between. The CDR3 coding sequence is TGTGCCAGCAGTTACCGCCGGGGGGCGGGGGAGCAGTTCTTC. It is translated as CASSYRRGAGEQFF.

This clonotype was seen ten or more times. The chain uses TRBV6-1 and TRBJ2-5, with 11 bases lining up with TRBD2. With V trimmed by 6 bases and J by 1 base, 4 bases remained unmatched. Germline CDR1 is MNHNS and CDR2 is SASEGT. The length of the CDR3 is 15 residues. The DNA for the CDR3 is TGTGCCAGCAGAATAGCGGGGGGGTCCCAAGAGACCCAGTACTTC. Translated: CASRIAGGSQETQYF.

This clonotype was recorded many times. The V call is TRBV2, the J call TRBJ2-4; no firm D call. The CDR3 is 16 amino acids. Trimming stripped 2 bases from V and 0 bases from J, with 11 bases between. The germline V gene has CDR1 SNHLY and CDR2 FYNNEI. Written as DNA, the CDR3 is TGTGCCAGCAGTGAAAAGGGTCAACTAGCCAAAAACATTCAGTACTTC. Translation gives CASSEKGQLAKNIQYF.

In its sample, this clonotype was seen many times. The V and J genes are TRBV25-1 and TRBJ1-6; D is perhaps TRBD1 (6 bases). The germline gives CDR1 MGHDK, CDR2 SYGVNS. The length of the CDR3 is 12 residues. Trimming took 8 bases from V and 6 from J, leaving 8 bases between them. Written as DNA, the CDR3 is TGTGCCAGCCAGGGGAGTAATTCACCCCTCCACTTT. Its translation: CASQGSNSPLHF.

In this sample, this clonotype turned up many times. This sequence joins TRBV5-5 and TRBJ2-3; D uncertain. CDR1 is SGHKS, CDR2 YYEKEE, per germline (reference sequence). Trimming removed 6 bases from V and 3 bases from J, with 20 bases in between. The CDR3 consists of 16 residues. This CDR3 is CASMEILGGGTDTQYF. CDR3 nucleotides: TGTGCCAGCATGGAGATTTTGGGCGGTGGGACAGATACGCAGTATTTT.